The present entry profiles one T cell receptor (beta chain) with its context. The antigen it binds to is not known. No base quality values were provided; no much bigger clone lies one nucleotide off. Ficoll-Paque density gradient centrifugation was the method used to isolate PBMCs. This sample was included in a study of T-cell memory formation after mild COVID-19 (dated by TCRdb to about 2021). Study-wide context: TCR sequence clusters from the two donors were largely donor specific. Longitudinal TCRalpha and TCRbeta repertoire sequencing tracked T-cell clones expanding and contracting after mild COVID-19 in a couple of donors. The cohort comprised two young, previously healthy adult volunteers, one female and one male. Study-wide findings and limitations: Clones that contracted from day 15 to 85 showed balanced CD4/CD8 phenotypes, whereas a second wave of clones that expanded from day 15 to 37 leaned towards CD4+. The second-wave clones that peaked on day 37 were not confirmed to be SARS-CoV-2 specific. The study included only a couple of mild cases, and larger cohorts that include severe cases with pre-infection samples were judged to be necessary. Contracting CD4+ clones were located mainly in the CM and EM memory subsets, whereas CD8+ clones were found to be enriched in EMRA. The detection of some responding clones in pre-infection memory suggests that pre-existing cross-reactive memory T cells joined the SARS-CoV-2 response.

Reading from cysteine to phenylalanine, the CDR3 counts 14 amino acids. Solely the CDR3 DNA is kept, with 42 bases framed from the first base. Trimming removed 3 bases from V and 13 bases from J; the gene matches leave 13 bases unexplained. From a lookup of the germline V gene (reference sequence), CDR1 and CDR2 are DFQATT and SNEGSKA. The sequencer listed for this sample is Illumina NovaSeq 6000. TCRalpha and TCRbeta cDNA libraries were constructed by 5'RACE with constant-segment primers, with sample barcodes and unique molecular identifiers being introduced. Trizol reagent was used to extract RNA from every sample. The libraries were amplified in two PCR steps, and the second step added a second sample barcode and Illumina TruSeq adapters. The libraries were sequenced on an Illumina NovaSeq using 2 x 150 bp paired-end reads. Turning to the authors' computational methods: Demultiplexing of reads and collapsing into UMI-guided consensus sequences were performed with migec v1.2.7. Using mixcr v2.1.11, the UMI consensuses were aligned to TRA and TRB V and J templates and assembled into clonotypes. A clonotype was counted as expanded or contracted only when both edgeR and NoisET called the clonotype significant, with the noise models trained on biological replicates. For edgeR calls, the cutoffs were a false discovery rate-adjusted p below 0.01 and a log2 fold-change threshold of 1. As an exploratory analysis of dynamics, max-normalized trajectories of the 1000 most abundant clonotypes were examined by PCA with hierarchical clustering. The CD4 or CD8 phenotype of responding clones was assigned using the separately sequenced CD4+ and CD8+ repertoires. Using fastp at Q25 and MiXCR, TCRdb reprocessed the public reads and kept productive beta chains. Identical CDR3 proteins give one entry, which carries the most common genes and DNA. The V and J calls come from TCRdb's annotation, not from the publication. Recorded for this sample are 100,000 to 150,000 distinct CDR3 sequences; about 15% of them occurred a single time. The biggest ten clones account for around 4.8% of the sample.

The chain joins TRBV20-1 to TRBJ2-1; a stretch of 9 junction bases matches TRBD1. The receptor's source is a man between 18 and 35 years old who had mild COVID-19 (a few samples of this study predate the infection). The sample titles of this study are shuffled in the database, so cell type and time point are left out; the donor was told from shared clones. The sequencing sample was made of PBMCs or a T cell subset sorted from them (not recorded which). The bases are TGCAGTGCTAGCCCCGACAGGGGGATCTTGAAACAGTTCTTC. This yields the protein CSASPDRGILKQFF.